The clone carrying this TCR beta chain was recorded many times. This entry comes from a study of regulatory T cells in long-lasting Graves disease. Researchers made TCR beta libraries by using iRepertoire HTBI primers and running Arm-PCR on CDR3 regions. Under the authors' procedure: Looking across samples, the authors found some 67 TRBV and approximately 14 TRBJ segments. MiXCR, applied by TCRdb to the multiplex PCR reads, yields one record per CDR3 protein. The V and J calls were not made by the authors but by TCRdb's processing. This table has roughly 610,000 distinct CDR3 sequences, 16% appearing once. Time point given: newly diagnosed GD, antithyroid drugs for less than 3 months. There was RNA extracted from PBMCs, and the TCR library was made from it. The germline V gene has CDR1 ENHRY and CDR2 SYGVKD. Trimming shortened V by 6 bases and J by 1 base, and 12 bases separated the two germline ends. This CDR3 spans 15 amino acids.

The same sample was also studied in work on T cells in Graves' hyperthyroidism and ophthalmopathy. This second study says: Diagnostic decisions used clinical symptoms, serum thyroxine and TRAb, thyroid ultrasound and orbital computed tomography. First-round RT-PCR targeting the TCR CDR3 was performed with the HTBI primer set.

Here the sequenced sample was peripheral blood mononuclear cells (PBMCs), taken at new diagnosis, from a patient treated with antithyroid drugs. This chain uses TRBV10-3 with TRBJ2-2; possible D gene TRBD1, 7 bases. The sequence came from a woman younger than 45 with Graves disease. CDR3 coding DNA: TGTGCCATCAGGCGGGGACAGCAGAACACCGGGGAGCTGTTTTTT. This encodes CAIRRGQQNTGELFF.